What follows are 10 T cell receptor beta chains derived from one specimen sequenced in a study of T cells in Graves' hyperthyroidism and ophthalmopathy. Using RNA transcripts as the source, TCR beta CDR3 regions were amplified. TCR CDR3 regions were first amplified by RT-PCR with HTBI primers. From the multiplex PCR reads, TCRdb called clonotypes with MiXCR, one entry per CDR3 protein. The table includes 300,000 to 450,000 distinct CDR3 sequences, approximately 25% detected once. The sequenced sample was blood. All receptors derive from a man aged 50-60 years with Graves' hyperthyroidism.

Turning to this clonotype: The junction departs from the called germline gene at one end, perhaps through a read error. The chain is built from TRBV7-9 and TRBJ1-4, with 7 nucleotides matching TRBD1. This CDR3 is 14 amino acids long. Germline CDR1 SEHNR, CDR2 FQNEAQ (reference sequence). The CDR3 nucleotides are TGTGCCGGCAGCTCTTCAGGGGGAAAAGAAAAACTGTTTTTT. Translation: CAGSSSGGKEKLFF.

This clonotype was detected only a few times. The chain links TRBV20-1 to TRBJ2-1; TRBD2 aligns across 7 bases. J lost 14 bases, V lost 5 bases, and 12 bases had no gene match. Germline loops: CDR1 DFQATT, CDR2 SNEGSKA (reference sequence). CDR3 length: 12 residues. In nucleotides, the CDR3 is TGCAGTGCTCAAGGGAGGGCTGAGATCGAGTTCTTC. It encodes CSAQGRAEIEFF.

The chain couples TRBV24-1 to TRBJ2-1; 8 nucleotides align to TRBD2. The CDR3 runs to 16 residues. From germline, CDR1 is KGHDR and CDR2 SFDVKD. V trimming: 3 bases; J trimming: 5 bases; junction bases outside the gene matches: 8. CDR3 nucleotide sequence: TGTGCCACCAGTGATCGAACTAGCGGAGTTAACAATGAGCAGTTCTTC. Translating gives CATSDRTSGVNNEQFF.

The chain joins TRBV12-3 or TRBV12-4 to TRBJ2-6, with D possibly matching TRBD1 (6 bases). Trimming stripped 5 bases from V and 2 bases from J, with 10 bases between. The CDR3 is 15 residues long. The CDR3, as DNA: TGTGCCAGCAGTATAACAGGGACTGGGGCCAACGTCCTGACTTTC. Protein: CASSITGTGANVLTF.

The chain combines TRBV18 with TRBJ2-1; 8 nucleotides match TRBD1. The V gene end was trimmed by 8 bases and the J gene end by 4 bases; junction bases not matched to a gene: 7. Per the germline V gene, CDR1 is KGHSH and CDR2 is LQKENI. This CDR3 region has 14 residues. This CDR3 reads CASKRDRSYNEQFF. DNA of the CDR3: TGTGCCAGCAAACGGGACAGGTCTTACAATGAGCAGTTCTTC.

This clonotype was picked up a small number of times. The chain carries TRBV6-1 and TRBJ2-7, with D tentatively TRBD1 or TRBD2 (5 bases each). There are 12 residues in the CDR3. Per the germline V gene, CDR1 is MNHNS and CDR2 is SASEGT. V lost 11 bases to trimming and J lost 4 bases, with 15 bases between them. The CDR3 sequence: CAAGAGWYEQYF. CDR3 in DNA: TGTGCCGCCGGGGCAGGGTGGTACGAGCAGTACTTC.

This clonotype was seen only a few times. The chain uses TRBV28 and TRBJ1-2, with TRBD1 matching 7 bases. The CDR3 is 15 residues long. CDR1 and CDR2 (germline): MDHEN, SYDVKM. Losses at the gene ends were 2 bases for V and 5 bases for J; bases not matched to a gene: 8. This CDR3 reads CASSLGLGQRYGYTF. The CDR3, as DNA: TGTGCCAGCAGTTTAGGATTGGGACAGCGGTATGGCTACACCTTC.

In DNA, the CDR3 is TGCGCCAGCAGCTCTGAGGGAGTGACAGATACGCAGTATTTT. Translated: CASSSEGVTDTQYF. This chain joins TRBV5-1 and TRBJ2-3; D may be TRBD2 (5 bases). Germline V gene sequence: CDR1 SGHRS, CDR2 YFSETQ. CDR3 length equals 14 residues. Trimming stripped 3 bases from V and 3 bases from J, with 11 bases between.

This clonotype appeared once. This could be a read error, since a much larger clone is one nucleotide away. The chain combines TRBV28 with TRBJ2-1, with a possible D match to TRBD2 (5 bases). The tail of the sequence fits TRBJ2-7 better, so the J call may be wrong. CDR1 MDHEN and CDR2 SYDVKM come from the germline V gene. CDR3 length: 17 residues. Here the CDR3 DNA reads TGTGCCAGCAGTTGGCCGGGAATCAGGTCCTTATACAATGAGCAGTACTTC. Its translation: CASSWPGIRSLYNEQYF.

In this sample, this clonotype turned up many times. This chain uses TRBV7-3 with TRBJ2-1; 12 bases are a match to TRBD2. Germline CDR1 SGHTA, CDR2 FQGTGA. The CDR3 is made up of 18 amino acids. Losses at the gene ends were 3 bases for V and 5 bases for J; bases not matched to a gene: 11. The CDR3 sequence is CASSLGLAGSRGDNEQFF. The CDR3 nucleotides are TGTGCCAGCAGCTTGGGACTAGCGGGTTCCAGAGGGGACAATGAGCAGTTCTTC.